These 6 T cell receptor beta chains were all obtained from the same sample, sequenced in a study of cytomegalovirus exposure and HLA in healthy donors. PCR primers comprised 60 Vbeta and 13 Jbeta primers. TCRdb keeps only in-frame clones here, not all; method: immunoSEQ multiplex PCR. The table has roughly 170,000 clones, 80% seen once. Sequenced: PBMCs. All receptors derive from a man aged 30-40 years in good health and CMV-seropositive.

This clone showed up just once. This chain links TRBV5-4 with TRBJ2-2; 11 bases are shared with TRBD1. Germline assignment: CDR1 SGHNT and CDR2 YYREEE (reference sequence). There are 16 residues in the CDR3. V was clipped by 4 bases and J by 3 bases; unmatched bases: 5. The CDR3: CASSGGQGAYTGELFF. CDR3 coding DNA: TGTGCCAGCAGCGGAGGACAGGGGGCCTACACCGGGGAGCTGTTTTTT.

This clone was seen a few times. This sequence joins TRBV4-1 and TRBJ2-2, with TRBD1 identical over 9 bases. Trimming at V came to 2 bases and at J to 3 bases, leaving 1 base not matched to a gene. The germline CDR1 and CDR2 sequences are MGHRA and YSYEKL. The CDR3 covers 15 residues. Here the CDR3 reads CASSQRTGDTGELFF. For the CDR3, the DNA is TGCGCCAGCAGCCAACGGACAGGGGACACCGGGGAGCTGTTTTTT.

The sample holds one count of this clone. The chain carries TRBV4-3 and TRBJ1-1; the D is unclear. This CDR3 spans 17 amino acids. V gave up 0 bases and J gave up 3 bases, with 17 bases separating them. Germline loops: CDR1 LGHNA, CDR2 YSLEER. In DNA form, the CDR3 reads TGCGCCAGCAGCCAAGATCTGAGGGCCGGCTTGGACACTGAAGCTTTCTTT. Translation: CASSQDLRAGLDTEAFF.

The chain has TRBV6-6 and TRBJ2-2; 11 nucleotides agree with TRBD2. The CDR3 sequence is 16 residues long. Losses at the gene ends were 7 bases for V and 6 bases for J; bases not matched to a gene: 10. Germline V CDR1 and CDR2: MNHNY, SVGAGI (reference sequence). The chain's CDR3 is CASTRGLAEGPGELFF. Written as DNA, the CDR3 is TGTGCCAGCACCCGGGGACTAGCGGAGGGACCCGGGGAGCTGTTTTTT.

The chain has TRBV6-1 and TRBJ2-2, with TRBD2 matching 7 bases. The CDR3 is 18 residues long. CDR1 and CDR2 from the germline V gene are MNHNS and SASEGT. The V gene end was trimmed by 0 bases and the J gene end by 3 bases; junction bases not matched to a gene: 10. CDR3 nucleotides: TGTGCCAGCAGTGAAGCGCTTCCGGGGGGTTGGGACACCGGGGAGCTGTTTTTT. It encodes CASSEALPGGWDTGELFF.

This clone appeared a single time. The V call is TRBV2, the J call TRBJ2-5, with 8 bases identical to TRBD1. In germline, CDR1 is SNHLY, CDR2 FYNNEI. The J segment lost 3 bases and the V segment lost 3 bases, leaving 12 bases of the junction unmatched. The CDR3 has 17 amino acids. DNA for the CDR3: TGTGCCAGCAGTGAGTCAGGGGGCTTTAACGGGAAAGAGACCCAGTACTTC. It encodes CASSESGGFNGKETQYF.